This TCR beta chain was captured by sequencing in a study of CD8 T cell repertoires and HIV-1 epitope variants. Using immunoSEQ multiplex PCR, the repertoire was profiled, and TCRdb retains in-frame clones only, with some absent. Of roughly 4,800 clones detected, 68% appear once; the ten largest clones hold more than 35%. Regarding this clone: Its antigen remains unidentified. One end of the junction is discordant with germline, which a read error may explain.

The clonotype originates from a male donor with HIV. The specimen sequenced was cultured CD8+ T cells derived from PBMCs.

The CDR3 DNA reads TGTGCCAGCAGCACCATTGGCACGGATACGCAGTATTTT. Translation: CASSTIGTDTQYF. The chain is built from TRBV7-8 and TRBJ2-3; D unclear. Germline V gene sequence: CDR1 SGHVS, CDR2 FQNEAQ. This CDR3 region has 13 residues.